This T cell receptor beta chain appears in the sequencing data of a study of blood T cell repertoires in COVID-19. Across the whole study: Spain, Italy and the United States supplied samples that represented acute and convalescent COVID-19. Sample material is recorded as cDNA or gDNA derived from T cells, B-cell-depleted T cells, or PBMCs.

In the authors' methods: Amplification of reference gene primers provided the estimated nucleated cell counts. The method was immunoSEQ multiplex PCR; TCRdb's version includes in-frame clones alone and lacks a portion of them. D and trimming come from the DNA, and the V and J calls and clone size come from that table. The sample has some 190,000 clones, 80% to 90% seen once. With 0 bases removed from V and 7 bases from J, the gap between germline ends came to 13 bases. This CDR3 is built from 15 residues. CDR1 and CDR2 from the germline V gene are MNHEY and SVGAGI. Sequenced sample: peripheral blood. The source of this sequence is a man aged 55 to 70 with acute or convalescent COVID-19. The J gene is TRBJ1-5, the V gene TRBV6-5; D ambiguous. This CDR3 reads CASSYSSSPGQPQHF. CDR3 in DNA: TGTGCCAGCAGTTACTCGAGCAGCCCCGGGCAGCCCCAGCATTTT.